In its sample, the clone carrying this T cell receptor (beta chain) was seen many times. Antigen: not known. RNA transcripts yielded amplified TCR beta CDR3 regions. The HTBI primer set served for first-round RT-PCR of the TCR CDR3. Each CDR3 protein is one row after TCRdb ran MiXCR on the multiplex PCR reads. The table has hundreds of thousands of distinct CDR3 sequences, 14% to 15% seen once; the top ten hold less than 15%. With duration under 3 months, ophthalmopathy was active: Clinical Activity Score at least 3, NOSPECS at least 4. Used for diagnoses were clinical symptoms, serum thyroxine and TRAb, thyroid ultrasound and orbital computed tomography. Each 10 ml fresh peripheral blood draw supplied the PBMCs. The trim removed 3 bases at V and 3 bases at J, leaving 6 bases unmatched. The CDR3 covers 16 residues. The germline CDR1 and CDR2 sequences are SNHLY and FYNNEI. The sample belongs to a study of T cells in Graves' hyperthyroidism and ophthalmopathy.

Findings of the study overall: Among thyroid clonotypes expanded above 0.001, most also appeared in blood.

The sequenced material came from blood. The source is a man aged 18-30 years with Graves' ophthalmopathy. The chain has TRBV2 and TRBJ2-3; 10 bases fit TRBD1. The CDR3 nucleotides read TGTGCCAGCAGTGAGCCGGGACAGGGGTGGACAGATACGCAGTATTTT. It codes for CASSEPGQGWTDTQYF.